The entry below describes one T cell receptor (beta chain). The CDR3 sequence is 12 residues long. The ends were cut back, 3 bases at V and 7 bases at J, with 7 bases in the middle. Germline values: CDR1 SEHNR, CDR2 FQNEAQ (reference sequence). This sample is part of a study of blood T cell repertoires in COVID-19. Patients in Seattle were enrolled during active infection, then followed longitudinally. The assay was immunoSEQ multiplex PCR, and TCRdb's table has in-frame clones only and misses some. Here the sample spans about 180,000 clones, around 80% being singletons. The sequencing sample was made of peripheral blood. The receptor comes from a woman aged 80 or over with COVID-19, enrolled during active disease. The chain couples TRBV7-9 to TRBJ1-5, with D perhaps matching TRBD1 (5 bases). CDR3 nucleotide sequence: TGTGCCAGCAGCTTGGGGCAGCAGCCCCAGCATTTT. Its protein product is CASSLGQQPQHF.